This TCR beta chain comes out of a study of naive and memory T cell subsets. The beta constant-region primer was an equimolar mix of two oligonucleotides covering TRBC1 and TRBC2. MiXCR, run by TCRdb on the UMI-ligation and nested PCR reads, gives a single entry per CDR3 protein. The sample carries fewer than 30,000 distinct CDR3 sequences, around 10% recorded once. This clonotype has at least ten counts. CDR3 length: 17 amino acids. With 3 bases clipped from V and 3 bases from J, the junction kept 7 bases outside the gene matches. The sequence was obtained from a human donor in good health. The J gene is TRBJ2-3, the V gene TRBV12-3 or TRBV12-4; 12 bases line up with TRBD2. Sequenced sample: effector memory CD4+ T cells from blood. As to subset: effector memory, CD45RA- CD27-. The CDR3 sequence is CASSFPSGTSGTDTQYF. In nucleotides, the CDR3 is TGTGCCAGCAGTTTCCCCTCCGGGACTAGCGGGACAGATACGCAGTATTTT.